This T cell receptor (beta chain) came from a study of blood T cell repertoires in COVID-19. Across the study: COVID-19 samples from acute and convalescent phases originated in the United States, Italy and Spain.

Using immunoSEQ multiplex PCR, the repertoire was profiled, and TCRdb retains in-frame clones only, with some absent. The profile shows about 140,000 clones, 70% to 90% of them singletons. V lost 4 bases and J lost 4, with 17 bases in between. CDR1 is ENHRY and CDR2 is SYGVKD in the germline V gene. The CDR3 is made up of 16 amino acids. Sequenced material: peripheral blood. This clonotype was sampled from a woman aged 80 or over with acute or convalescent COVID-19. The chain recombines TRBV10-3 with TRBJ1-3; D possibly corresponds to TRBD1 (5 bases). As DNA, the CDR3 is TGTGCCATCAGTGGGCCAGGGTCTCAATCCGGAAACACCATATATTTT. This gives the protein CAISGPGSQSGNTIYF.